These 18 T cell receptor beta chains were all obtained from the same sample, sequenced in a study of blood T cell repertoires in COVID-19. Only in-frame clones appear in the TCRdb table, and some are missing; sequencing was by immunoSEQ multiplex PCR. Counted here are 240,000 or so clones, roughly 89% occurring once; the ten biggest clones make up roughly 8.3%. Sequencing input: PBMCs or T cells enriched from blood (not recorded which). These receptors came from a man aged 40-55 years who had recovered from COVID-19.

This chain joins TRBV6-5 and TRBJ2-1; possible D gene TRBD2, 6 bases. The germline V gene encodes CDR1 MNHEY and CDR2 SVGAGI. The CDR3 runs 15 residues. V was cut by 4 bases and J by 6 bases, with 16 bases left in between. The CDR3 region is CASSLGGTKGNEQFF. Written as DNA, the CDR3 is TGTGCCAGCAGTTTGGGGGGAACGAAAGGCAATGAGCAGTTCTTC.

CDR3 nucleotide sequence: TGTGCCAGCAAGTTCCAGCGGGACGTCTACGAGCAGTACTTC. Protein sequence: CASKFQRDVYEQYF. V gene TRBV27 combines with J gene TRBJ2-7; 7 nucleotides agree with TRBD2. CDR1 and CDR2 from the germline V gene are MNHEY and SMNVEV (reference sequence). There are 14 residues in the CDR3. Germline trimming cut 7 bases from V and 3 bases from J; bases unmatched to any gene: 9.

The chain carries TRBV28 and TRBJ2-7, with TRBD1 matching 8 bases. There are 14 residues in the CDR3. The germline gives CDR1 MDHEN, CDR2 SYDVKM. The junction had 7 bases not matched to a gene; V was cut back by 7 bases and J by 2 bases. The CDR3 loop reads CASTFGTGPYEQYF. The DNA for the CDR3 is TGTGCCAGCACTTTCGGGACAGGACCCTACGAGCAGTACTTC.

The chain carries TRBV2 and TRBJ1-5, with 7 bases matching TRBD1. After removal of 4 bases from V and 0 bases from J, the junction contained 15 bases not matched to a gene. CDR1 and CDR2 from the germline V gene are SNHLY and FYNNEI. The CDR3 contains 19 residues. The CDR3 nucleotides read TGTGCCAGCAGTGGACTGGGACAGACTCTTAGGTCTAGCAATCAGCCCCAGCATTTT. Its translation is CASSGLGQTLRSSNQPQHF.

The gene calls are TRBV18 and TRBJ2-7; D remains ambiguous. Trimming took off 3 bases at V and 0 bases at J, with 9 bases between the two ends. The CDR3 is made up of 14 amino acids. The germline V gene has CDR1 KGHSH and CDR2 LQKENI. CDR3 in DNA: TGTGCCAGCTCACCTTCAATTAGCTCCTACGAGCAGTACTTC. This sequence encodes CASSPSISSYEQYF.

The genes are TRBV11-3 and TRBJ1-1; 12 nucleotides align to TRBD1. Germline loops: CDR1 SGHNT, CDR2 YENEEA. J lost 1 base, V lost 5 bases, and 11 bases had no gene match. The CDR3 length is 18 residues. In DNA, the CDR3 is TGTGCCAGCAGCACCCGGGGGACAGGGGGCGCGTGGAACACTGAAGCTTTCTTT. Protein: CASSTRGTGGAWNTEAFF.

The chain employs TRBV4-3 and TRBJ1-6; D is possibly TRBD1 (5 bases). Germline-derived CDR1 and CDR2 are LGHNA and YSLEER. The germline V and J ends were trimmed by 0 bases and 0 bases, with 12 bases remaining between them. The CDR3 spans 18 residues. CDR3 in DNA: TGCGCCAGCAGCCAAGAAGTTCAGGGAAGCTCCTATAATTCACCCCTCCACTTT. This encodes CASSQEVQGSSYNSPLHF.

This chain connects TRBV11-2 to TRBJ1-6; 8 positions agree with TRBD1. V was clipped by 2 bases and J by 10 bases; unmatched bases: 4. Per the germline V gene, CDR1 is SGHAT and CDR2 is FQNNGV. The CDR3 runs to 14 residues. The CDR3 spells CASSLQGAWSPLHF. The CDR3 DNA reads as TGTGCCAGCAGCTTACAGGGGGCTTGGTCACCCCTCCACTTT.

The table lists this clone with a count of one. The rearrangement joins TRBV19 to TRBJ1-5; tentatively, D is TRBD1 (6 bases). V was trimmed by 3 bases and J by 2 bases, leaving 17 bases between them. The CDR3 loop spans 17 amino acids. Germline CDR1 and CDR2: LNHDA and SQIVND (reference sequence). The CDR3: CASSINRDRGGNQPQHF. The CDR3 region has the DNA TGTGCCAGTAGTATTAACAGGGATCGGGGGGGCAATCAGCCCCAGCATTTT.

The gene calls are TRBV5-1 and TRBJ2-7; 7 bases match TRBD1. The junction had 3 bases not matched to a gene; V was cut back by 4 bases and J by 2 bases. Germline lookup yields CDR1 SGHRS and CDR2 YFSETQ. The CDR3 spans 13 residues. The CDR3 here is CASSTQGAYEQYF. Here the CDR3 DNA reads TGCGCCAGCAGCACCCAGGGGGCCTACGAGCAGTACTTC. The complete variable domain, with remaining parts taken from reference TRBV5-1 and TRBJ2-7, reads KAGVTQTPRYLIKTRGQQVTLSCSPISGHRSVSWYQQTPGQGLQFLFEYFSETQRNKGNFPGRFSGRQFSNSRSEMNVSTLELGDSALYLCASSTQGAYEQYFGPGTRLTVT.

The chain is built from TRBV6-5 and TRBJ2-7; tentatively, D is TRBD1 (6 bases). CDR1 is MNHEY and CDR2 is SVGAGI in the germline V gene. V lost 8 bases and J lost 1, with 15 bases in between. CDR3 length: 14 residues. The CDR3 loop reads CASGTAGQSYEQYF. DNA for the CDR3: TGTGCCAGCGGTACAGCAGGACAGTCCTACGAGCAGTACTTC.

The CDR3 here is CASSLAGIITGELFF. The CDR3 bases are TGTGCCAGCAGTCTAGCGGGGATTATCACCGGGGAGCTGTTTTTT. V usage is TRBV6-5 and J usage is TRBJ2-2; 9 bases fit TRBD2. The V gene end was trimmed by 5 bases and the J gene end by 4 bases; junction bases not matched to a gene: 5. In germline, CDR1 is MNHEY, CDR2 SVGAGI. There are 15 residues in the CDR3.

J is TRBJ2-5 and V is TRBV5-4, with 10 bases fitting TRBD2. Germline assignment: CDR1 SGHNT and CDR2 YYREEE (reference sequence). The CDR3 has 19 residues. V was pared by 4 bases and J by 5 bases, with 20 bases of the junction left unmatched. The CDR3 DNA sequence: TGTGCCAGCAGCCGGGACTCTCCGTCCCTCCTAGCGGGAGTGGAGACCCAGTACTTC. This translates into CASSRDSPSLLAGVETQYF.

The CDR3 coding sequence is TGTGCCAGCAGCTGGGACAGGCAAGAGACCCAGTACTTC. Translating gives CASSWDRQETQYF. The J gene is TRBJ2-5, the V gene TRBV7-6; 8 nucleotides align to TRBD1. Germline CDR1 is SGHVS and CDR2 is FNYEAQ. This CDR3 is 13 amino acids long. J gave up 2 bases and V 4 bases, and 0 bases lay outside the gene matches.

This clone was recorded a few times. The chain uses TRBV18 and TRBJ1-5, with unresolved D. Germline-derived CDR1 and CDR2 are KGHSH and LQKENI. CDR3 length equals 13 residues. V was clipped by 6 bases and J by 0 bases, with 6 bases between them. The CDR3 reads CASSIDSNQPQHF. DNA for the CDR3: TGTGCCAGCTCTATAGATAGCAATCAGCCCCAGCATTTT.

The chain has TRBV7-9 and TRBJ1-2; 9 bases line up with TRBD1. The CDR3 runs 13 residues. Germline CDR1 and CDR2: SEHNR and FQNEAQ (reference sequence). The V gene end was trimmed by 7 bases and the J gene end by 7 bases; junction bases not matched to a gene: 7. CDR3 DNA sequence: TGTGCCAGCAACAAGGGACAGGGTTTTGGCTACACCTTC. Its protein product is CASNKGQGFGYTF.

The gene calls are TRBV5-1 and TRBJ2-5; 12 nucleotides line up with TRBD1. Losses at the gene ends were 1 base for V and 5 bases for J; bases not matched to a gene: 18. The CDR3 runs to 20 residues. Per germline, CDR1 SGHRS and CDR2 YFSETQ. CDR3 amino acids: CASSLRRGTGGAGLGETQYF. The CDR3 DNA reads as TGCGCCAGCAGCTTGCGGAGAGGGACAGGGGGCGCCGGCTTGGGGGAGACCCAGTACTTC.

The rearrangement links TRBV9 to TRBJ1-3; D is uncertain. Trimming shortened V by 3 bases and J by 1 base, and 17 bases separated the two germline ends. Per germline, CDR1 SGDLS and CDR2 YYNGEE. The CDR3 loop spans 17 amino acids. CDR3 sequence: CASSGSYGGGSGNTIYF. In DNA, the CDR3 is TGTGCCAGCAGCGGGTCGTACGGAGGAGGGTCTGGAAACACCATATATTTT. Supplemented by reference TRBV9 and TRBJ1-3, the full variable domain reads DSGVTQTPKHLITATGQRVTLRCSPRSGDLSVYWYQQSLDQGLQFLIQYYNGEERAKGNILERFSAQQFPDLHSELNLSSLELGDSALYFCASSGSYGGGSGNTIYFGEGSWLTVV.